This T cell receptor (beta chain) was obtained from a study of Ad26.COV2.S vaccination and SARS-CoV-2 variants. The treatment: roughly 19 received Ad26.COV2.S at low or high dose, single or two shots; five or six received placebo; per-sample allocation not given. It was on day 63 after the first vaccine or placebo injection that samples were taken. The data were produced by immunoSEQ multiplex PCR, yet TCRdb's version contains in-frame clones alone and is incomplete. Of around 450,000 clones in the sample, roughly 90% were seen once. The CDR3 runs to 18 residues. The junction had 10 bases not matched to a gene; V was cut back by 5 bases and J by 1 base. CDR1 and CDR2 from the germline V gene are MDHEN and SYDVKM.

This specimen consisted of peripheral blood, obtained in a trial of Ad26.COV2.S vaccine versus placebo. The TCR was taken from a person between 18 and 65 years old who received the Ad26.COV2.S COVID-19 vaccine or a placebo. The chain uses TRBV28 and TRBJ2-6; TRBD2 matches at 8 bases. The CDR3 loop reads CASSPSGGTASGANVLTF. The DNA of the CDR3 is TGTGCCAGCAGTCCCAGCGGGGGTACCGCTTCTGGGGCCAACGTCCTGACTTTC.